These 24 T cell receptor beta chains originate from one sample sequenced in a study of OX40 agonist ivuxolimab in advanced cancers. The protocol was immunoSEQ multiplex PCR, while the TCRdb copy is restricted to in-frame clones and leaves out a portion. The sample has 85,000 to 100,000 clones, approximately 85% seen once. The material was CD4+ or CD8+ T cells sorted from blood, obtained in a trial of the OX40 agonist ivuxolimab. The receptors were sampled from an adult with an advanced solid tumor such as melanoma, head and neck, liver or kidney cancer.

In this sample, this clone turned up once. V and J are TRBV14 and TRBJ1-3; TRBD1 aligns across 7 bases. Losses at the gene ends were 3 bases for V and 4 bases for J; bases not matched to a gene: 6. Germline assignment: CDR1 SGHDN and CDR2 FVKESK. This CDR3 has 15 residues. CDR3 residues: CASSQRQGSGNTIYF. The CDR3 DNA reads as TGTGCCAGCAGCCAGAGACAGGGCTCCGGAAACACCATATATTTT.

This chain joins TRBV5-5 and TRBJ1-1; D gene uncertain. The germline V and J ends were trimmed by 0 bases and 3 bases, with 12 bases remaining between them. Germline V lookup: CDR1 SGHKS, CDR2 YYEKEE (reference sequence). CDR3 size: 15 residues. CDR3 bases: TGTGCCAGCAGCTTGGCGGCCAGCGGACACACTGAAGCTTTCTTT. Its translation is CASSLAASGHTEAFF. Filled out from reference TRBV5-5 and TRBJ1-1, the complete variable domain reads DAGVTQSPTHLIKTRGQQVTLRCSPISGHKSVSWYQQVLGQGPQFIFQYYEKEERGRGNFPDRFSARQFPNYSSELNVNALLLGDSALYLCASSLAASGHTEAFFGQGTRLTVV.

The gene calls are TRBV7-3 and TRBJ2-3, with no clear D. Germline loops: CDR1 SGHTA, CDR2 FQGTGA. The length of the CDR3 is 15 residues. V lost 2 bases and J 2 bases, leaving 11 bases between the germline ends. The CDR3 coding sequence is TGTGCCAGCAGCTTAGATTATGGAGACACAGATACGCAGTATTTT. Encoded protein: CASSLDYGDTDTQYF. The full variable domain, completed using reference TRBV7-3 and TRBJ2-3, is GAGVSQTPSNKVTEKGKYVELRCDPISGHTALYWYRQSLGQGPEFLIYFQGTGAADDSGLPNDRFFAVRPEGSVSTLKIQRTERGDSAVYLCASSLDYGDTDTQYFGPGTRLTVL.

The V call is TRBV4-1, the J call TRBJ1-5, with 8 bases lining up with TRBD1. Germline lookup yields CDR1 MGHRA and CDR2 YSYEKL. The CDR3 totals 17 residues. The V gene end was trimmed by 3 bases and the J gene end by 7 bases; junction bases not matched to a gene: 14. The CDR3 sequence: CASSHILTTGVRQPQHF. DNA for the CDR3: TGCGCCAGCAGCCACATCTTGACGACAGGGGTAAGACAGCCCCAGCATTTT.

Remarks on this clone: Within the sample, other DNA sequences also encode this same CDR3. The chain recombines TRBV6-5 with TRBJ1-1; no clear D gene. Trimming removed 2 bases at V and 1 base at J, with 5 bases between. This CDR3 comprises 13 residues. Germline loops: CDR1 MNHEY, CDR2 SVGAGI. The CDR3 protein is CASSYSKNTEAFF. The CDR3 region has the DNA TGTGCCAGCAGTTACAGTAAGAACACTGAAGCTTTCTTT.

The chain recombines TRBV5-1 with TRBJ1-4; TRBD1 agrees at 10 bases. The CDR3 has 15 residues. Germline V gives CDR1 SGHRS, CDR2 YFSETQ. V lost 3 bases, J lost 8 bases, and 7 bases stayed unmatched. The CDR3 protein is CASSWSGTGEEKLFF. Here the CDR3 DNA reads TGCGCCAGCAGCTGGTCCGGGACAGGGGAGGAAAAACTGTTTTTT.

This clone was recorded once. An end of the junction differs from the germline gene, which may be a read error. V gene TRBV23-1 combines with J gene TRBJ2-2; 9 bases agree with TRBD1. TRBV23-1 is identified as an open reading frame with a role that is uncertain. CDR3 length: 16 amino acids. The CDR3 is CASSPRDRAVTGKLFF. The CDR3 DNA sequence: TGCGCCAGCAGTCCTCGGGACAGGGCTGTCACCGGGAAGCTGTTTTTT.

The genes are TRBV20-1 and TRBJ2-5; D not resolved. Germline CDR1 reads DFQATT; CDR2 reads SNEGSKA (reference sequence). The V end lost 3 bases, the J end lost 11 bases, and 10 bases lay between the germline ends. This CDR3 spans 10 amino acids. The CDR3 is CSASRGQQYF. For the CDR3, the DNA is TGCAGTGCTAGCCGAGGCCAACAGTACTTC.

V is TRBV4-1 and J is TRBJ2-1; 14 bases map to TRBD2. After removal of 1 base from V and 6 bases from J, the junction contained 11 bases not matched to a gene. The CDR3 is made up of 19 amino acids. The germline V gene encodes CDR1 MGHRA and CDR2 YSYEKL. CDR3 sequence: CASSQGRRTSGGPLNEQFF. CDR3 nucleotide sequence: TGCGCCAGCAGCCAAGGGCGGAGGACTAGCGGGGGGCCCCTCAATGAGCAGTTCTTC.

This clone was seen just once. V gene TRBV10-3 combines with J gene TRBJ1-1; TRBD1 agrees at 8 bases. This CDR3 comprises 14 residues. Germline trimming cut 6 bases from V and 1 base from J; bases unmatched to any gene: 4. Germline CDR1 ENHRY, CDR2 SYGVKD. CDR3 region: CAISKTGANTEAFF. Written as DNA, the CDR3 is TGTGCCATCAGCAAGACAGGGGCGAACACTGAAGCTTTCTTT.

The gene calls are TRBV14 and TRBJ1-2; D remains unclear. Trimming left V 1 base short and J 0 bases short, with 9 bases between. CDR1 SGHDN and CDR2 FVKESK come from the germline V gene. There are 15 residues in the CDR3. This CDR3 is CASSQAGATNYGYTF. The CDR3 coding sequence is TGTGCCAGCAGCCAAGCGGGAGCCACTAACTATGGCTACACCTTC.

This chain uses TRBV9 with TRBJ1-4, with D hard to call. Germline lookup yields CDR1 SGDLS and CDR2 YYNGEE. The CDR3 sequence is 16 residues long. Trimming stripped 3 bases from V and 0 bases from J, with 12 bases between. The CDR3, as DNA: TGTGCCAGCAGCGCAATGGACTCGTCAACTAATGAAAAACTGTTTTTT. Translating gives CASSAMDSSTNEKLFF.

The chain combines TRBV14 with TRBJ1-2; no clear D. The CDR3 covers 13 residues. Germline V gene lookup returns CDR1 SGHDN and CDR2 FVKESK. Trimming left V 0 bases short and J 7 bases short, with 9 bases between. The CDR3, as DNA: TGTGCCAGCAGCCAAGACTGGACGGGTGGCTACACCTTC. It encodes CASSQDWTGGYTF.

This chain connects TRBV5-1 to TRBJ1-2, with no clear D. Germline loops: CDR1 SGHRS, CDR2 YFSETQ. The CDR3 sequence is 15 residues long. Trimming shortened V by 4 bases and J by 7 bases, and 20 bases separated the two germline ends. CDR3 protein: CASSPDGAGMGGYTF. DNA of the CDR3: TGCGCCAGCAGCCCGGACGGAGCTGGGATGGGTGGCTACACCTTC.

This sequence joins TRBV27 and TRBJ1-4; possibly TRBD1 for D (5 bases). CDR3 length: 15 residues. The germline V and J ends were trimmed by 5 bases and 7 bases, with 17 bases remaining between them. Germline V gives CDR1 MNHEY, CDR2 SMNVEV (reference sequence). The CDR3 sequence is CASSPRRVAAEKLFF. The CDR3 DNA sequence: TGTGCCAGCAGTCCCCGCAGGGTTGCGGCTGAAAAACTGTTTTTT.

The CDR3 sequence: CASSEGRASSYNEQFF. CDR3 nucleotide sequence: TGCGCCAGCAGTGAGGGGCGGGCCAGCTCCTACAATGAGCAGTTCTTC. The chain uses TRBV10-2 and TRBJ2-1, with D tentatively TRBD2 (5 bases). The V end was cut by 2 bases, the J end by 0 bases, with 11 bases between. The CDR3 contains 16 residues. CDR1 and CDR2 from the germline V gene are WSHSY and SAAADI.

CDR3 nucleotides: TGTGCCAGCAGCAAAGAGGTAGAGGGTGGCTACACCTTC. Translated, it gives CASSKEVEGGYTF. This rearrangement joins TRBV21-1 to TRBJ1-2. TRBV21-1 is a documented pseudogene. This CDR3 region has 13 residues.

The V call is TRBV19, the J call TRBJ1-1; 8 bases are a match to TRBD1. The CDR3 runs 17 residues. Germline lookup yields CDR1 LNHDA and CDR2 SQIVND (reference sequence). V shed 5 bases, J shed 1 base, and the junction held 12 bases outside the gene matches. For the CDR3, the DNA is TGTGCCAGTAGTTCCCCCGGACAGGGCATACCGAACACTGAAGCTTTCTTT. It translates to CASSSPGQGIPNTEAFF.

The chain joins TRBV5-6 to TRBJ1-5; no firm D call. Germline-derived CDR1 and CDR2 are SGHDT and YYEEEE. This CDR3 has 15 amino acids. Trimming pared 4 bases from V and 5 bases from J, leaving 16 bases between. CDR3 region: CASSRTRPKYQPQHF. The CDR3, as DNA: TGTGCCAGCAGCCGCACCCGTCCCAAATATCAGCCCCAGCATTTT.

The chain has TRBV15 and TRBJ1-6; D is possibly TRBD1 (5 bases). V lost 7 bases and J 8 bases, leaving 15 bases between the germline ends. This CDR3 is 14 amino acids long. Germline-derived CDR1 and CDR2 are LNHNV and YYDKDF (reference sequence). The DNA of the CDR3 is TGTGCCACCACGGGGCCGCAGAGGGATTCACCCCTCCACTTT. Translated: CATTGPQRDSPLHF.

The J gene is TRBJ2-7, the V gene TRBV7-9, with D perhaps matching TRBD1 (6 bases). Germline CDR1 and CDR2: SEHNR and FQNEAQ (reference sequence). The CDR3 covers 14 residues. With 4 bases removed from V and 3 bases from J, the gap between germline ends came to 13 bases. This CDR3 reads CASSSGQNHYEQYF. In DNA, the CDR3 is TGTGCCAGCAGCTCCGGACAGAATCACTACGAGCAGTACTTC.

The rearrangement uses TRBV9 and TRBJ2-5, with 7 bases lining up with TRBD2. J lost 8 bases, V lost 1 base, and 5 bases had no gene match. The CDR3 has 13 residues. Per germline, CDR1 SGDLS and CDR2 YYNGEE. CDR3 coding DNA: TGTGCCAGCAGCGTACAGGCGGGGGATACCCAGTACTTC. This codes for CASSVQAGDTQYF.

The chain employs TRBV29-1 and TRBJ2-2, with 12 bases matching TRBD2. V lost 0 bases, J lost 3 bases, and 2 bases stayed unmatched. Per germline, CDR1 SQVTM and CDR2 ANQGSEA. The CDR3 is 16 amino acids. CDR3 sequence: CSVEDTSGGYTGELFF. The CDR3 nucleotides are TGCAGCGTTGAAGACACTAGCGGGGGGTACACCGGGGAGCTGTTTTTT.

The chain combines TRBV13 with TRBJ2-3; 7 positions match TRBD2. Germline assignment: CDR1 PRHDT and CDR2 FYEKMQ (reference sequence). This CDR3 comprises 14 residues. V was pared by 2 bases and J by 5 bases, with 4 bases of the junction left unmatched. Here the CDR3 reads CASSLRTSRDTQYF. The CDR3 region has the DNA TGTGCCAGCAGCTTAAGGACTAGTAGAGATACGCAGTATTTT.